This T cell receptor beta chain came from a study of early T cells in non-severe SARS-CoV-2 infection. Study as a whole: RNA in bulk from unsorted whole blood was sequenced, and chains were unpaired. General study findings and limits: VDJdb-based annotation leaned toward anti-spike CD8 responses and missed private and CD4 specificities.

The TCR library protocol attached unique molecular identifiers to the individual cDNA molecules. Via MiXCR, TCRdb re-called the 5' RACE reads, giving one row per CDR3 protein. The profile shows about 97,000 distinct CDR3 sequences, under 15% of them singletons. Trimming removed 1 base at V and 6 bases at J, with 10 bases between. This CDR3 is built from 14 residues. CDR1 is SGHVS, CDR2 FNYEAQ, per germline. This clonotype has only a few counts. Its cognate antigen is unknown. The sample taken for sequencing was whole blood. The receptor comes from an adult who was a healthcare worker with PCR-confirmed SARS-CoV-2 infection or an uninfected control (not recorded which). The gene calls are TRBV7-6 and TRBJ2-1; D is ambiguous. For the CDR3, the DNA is TGTGCCAGCAGCTTAGATCTAGTCCGCAATGAGCAGTTCTTC. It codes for CASSLDLVRNEQFF. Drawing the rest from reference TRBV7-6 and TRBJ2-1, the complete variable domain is GAGVSQSPRYKVTKRGQDVALRCDPISGHVSLYWYRQALGQGPEFLTYFNYEAQQDKSGLPNDRFSAERPEGSISTLTIQRTEQRDSAMYRCASSLDLVRNEQFFGPGTRLTVL.